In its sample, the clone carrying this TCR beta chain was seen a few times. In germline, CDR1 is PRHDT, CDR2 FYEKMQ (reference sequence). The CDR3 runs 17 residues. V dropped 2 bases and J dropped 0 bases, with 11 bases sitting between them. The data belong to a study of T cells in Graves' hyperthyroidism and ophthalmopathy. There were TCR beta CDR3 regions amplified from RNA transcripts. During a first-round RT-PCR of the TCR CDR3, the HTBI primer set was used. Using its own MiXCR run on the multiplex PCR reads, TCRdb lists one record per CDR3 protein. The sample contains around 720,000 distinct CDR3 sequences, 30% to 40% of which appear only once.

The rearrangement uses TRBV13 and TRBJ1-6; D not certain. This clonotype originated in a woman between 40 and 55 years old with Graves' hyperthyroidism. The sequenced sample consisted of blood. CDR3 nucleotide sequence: TGTGCCAGCAGCTTATCGGTAGGGAGCTCCTATAATTCACCCCTCCACTTT. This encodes CASSLSVGSSYNSPLHF.